The sample holds many counts of the clone carrying this TCR beta chain. Antigen unknown. The data are from a study of T-cell reconstitution after alpha-beta-depleted transplantation in children. Preparing the TCRbeta library involved the use of unique molecular identifiers. TCRdb itself ran the PCR reads through MiXCR, one entry per CDR3 protein. The repertoire has 30,000 to 40,000 distinct CDR3 sequences, about 7% of them found once; the top ten carry 27%. Findings and caveats of the study: The study reportedly traced alpha-beta T cells about two months after transplant to several hundred expanded graft clones. A year post-transplant, T-cell counts and diversity derived mostly from newly produced T cells.

CDR3 length: 15 residues. Deletions cut 7 bases from V and 0 bases from J, with 13 bases between. In germline, CDR1 is LGHNA, CDR2 YNFKEQ. The V gene is TRBV4-2, the J gene TRBJ2-1; D is unresolved. This receptor was identified in a child younger than two who had a stem cell transplant for acute myeloid leukemia, so the T cells may come from the graft donor. The source was peripheral blood, collected 60 days after TCRalphabeta/CD19-depleted stem cell transplant. CDR3 in amino acids: CASTLSVSSYNEQFF. The DNA for the CDR3 is TGTGCCAGCACCCTCTCGGTCAGCTCCTACAATGAGCAGTTCTTC.